The 8 T cell receptor beta chains below were found in one sample sequenced in a study of breast tumors, draining lymph nodes, adjacent tissues. TCRdb re-called the multiplex PCR reads with MiXCR, one entry per CDR3 protein. This table has about 180,000 distinct CDR3 sequences, 33% appearing once. The lymph nodes were axillary draining lymph nodes from breast cancer patients. The sequenced material came from axillary lymph node tissue. The receptor source for this set is a female donor with breast cancer. Some clones in this sample may be carry-over from other donors' samples.

This clonotype was seen many times. This chain uses TRBV29-1 with TRBJ2-1, with 7 bases lining up with TRBD1. This CDR3 region has 15 residues. CDR1 and CDR2 (germline): SQVTM, ANQGSEA. The V gene end was trimmed by 6 bases and the J gene end by 0 bases; junction bases not matched to a gene: 8. The CDR3 nucleotides read TGCAGCGTACCTAGGGCAGGGGGCTCCTACAATGAGCAGTTCTTC. Protein product: CSVPRAGGSYNEQFF.

This clonotype has more than one count but fewer than ten. This chain joins TRBV3-1 and TRBJ2-5; unclear D gene. Trimming took off 4 bases at V and 5 bases at J, with 23 bases between the two ends. The CDR3 covers 17 residues. Germline assignment: CDR1 LGHDT and CDR2 YNNKEL (reference sequence). DNA for the CDR3: TGTGCCAGCAGCCGGAGTTATCGAACGTTCGCGCCCGAGACCCAGTACTTC. Encoded protein: CASSRSYRTFAPETQYF.

This clonotype was picked up many times. This sequence joins TRBV9 and TRBJ2-1; TRBD2 might be the D (6 bases). Germline-derived CDR1 and CDR2 are SGDLS and YYNGEE. There are 15 residues in the CDR3. Trimming removed 0 bases at V and 4 bases at J, with 11 bases between. The CDR3 is CASSVALAEYNEQFF. CDR3 nucleotides: TGTGCCAGCAGCGTAGCTTTAGCGGAATACAATGAGCAGTTCTTC.

This clonotype occurred once. The CDR3 DNA sequence: TGCGCCAGCAGCTATGGACAGGGCCAAGCTAATGAAAAACTGTTTTTT. Translation gives CASSYGQGQANEKLFF. V and J are TRBV5-1 and TRBJ1-4; TRBD1 aligns across 8 bases. The V segment lost 3 bases and the J segment 3 bases; nucleotides outside the gene matches: 7. Looked up from germline, CDR1 is SGHRS and CDR2 is YFSETQ. This CDR3 comprises 16 residues.

This clonotype came up many times. The V gene is TRBV12-5, the J gene TRBJ1-5; D remains unclear. CDR1 is LGHNT, CDR2 FRNRAP, per germline. The ends were cut back, 0 bases at V and 9 bases at J, with 15 bases in the middle. CDR3 length: 15 residues. This chain's CDR3 is CASGLVVRAAGPQHF. The CDR3 DNA reads TGTGCTAGTGGTTTGGTAGTTCGGGCCGCGGGGCCCCAGCATTTT.

This chain's CDR3 is CASSLDEWPQFF. The CDR3 DNA follows: TGTGCCAGCAGCTTAGATGAGTGGCCCCAGTTCTTC. The chain joins TRBV11-2 to TRBJ2-1; no reliable D call. V dropped 0 bases and J dropped 13 bases, with 10 bases sitting between them. CDR3 length equals 12 residues. CDR1 is SGHAT and CDR2 is FQNNGV in the germline V gene.

V gene TRBV27 combines with J gene TRBJ2-6; tentative D call: TRBD2 (6 bases). Germline assignment: CDR1 MNHEY and CDR2 SMNVEV (reference sequence). The V gene lost 6 bases and the J gene lost 0 bases, with 15 bases spanning the gap. The CDR3 has 17 residues. CDR3 DNA: TGTGCCAGCAGAAAATGGGGGGACCCCTCTGGGGCCAACGTCCTGACTTTC. This gives the protein CASRKWGDPSGANVLTF. The full variable domain, its missing parts supplied by reference TRBV27 and TRBJ2-6, is EAQVTQNPRYLITVTGKKLTVTCSQNMNHEYMSWYRQDPGLGLRQIYYSMNVEVTDKGDVPEGYKVSRKEKRNFPLILESPSPNQTSLYFCASRKWGDPSGANVLTFGAGSRLTVL.

This clonotype was seen at least ten times. The chain is built from TRBV24-1 and TRBJ2-3; D gene unclear. Trimming removed 4 bases from V and 3 bases from J, with 7 bases in between. The germline CDR1 and CDR2 sequences are KGHDR and SFDVKD. The CDR3 contains 13 residues. The DNA of the CDR3 is TGTGCCACCAGTGAGATTGAAACAGATACGCAGTATTTT. Its protein is CATSEIETDTQYF.